These 10 T cell receptor beta chains came from one sample sequenced in a study of T cell repertoires in cytomegalovirus infection. One entry per CDR3 protein, called by TCRdb with MiXCR from the reads. This sample carries approximately 200,000 distinct CDR3 sequences, about 23% of them seen once, and the ten largest clones take roughly 18%. What was sequenced was CD8+ T cells from PBMCs. These receptors were taken from a human donor in good health (CMV status not recorded). Some clones in this sample may be carry-over from other donors' samples.

The chain has TRBV19 and TRBJ1-5; 8 bases fit TRBD1. The V segment lost 7 bases and the J segment 3 bases; nucleotides outside the gene matches: 8. CDR1 and CDR2 (germline): LNHDA, SQIVND (reference sequence). This CDR3 is built from 15 residues. Here the CDR3 DNA reads TGTGCCAGTACCCTCGGACAGGGAATCAATCAGCCCCAGCATTTT. Its protein product is CASTLGQGINQPQHF.

This clonotype has at least ten counts. J is TRBJ2-1 and V is TRBV12-3 or TRBV12-4; TRBD1 matches 7 bases. V was clipped by 5 bases and J by 9 bases; unmatched bases: 1. This CDR3 has 11 residues. DNA of the CDR3: TGTGCCAGCAGTACAGGGGTTGAGCAGTTCTTC. Its protein product is CASSTGVEQFF.

This chain links TRBV14 with TRBJ2-5, with D perhaps matching TRBD1 (6 bases). V shed 4 bases and J shed 5 bases, with 14 bases lying between them. Germline-derived CDR1 and CDR2 are SGHDN and FVKESK. The CDR3 has 14 amino acids. The CDR3 sequence: CASSRPGARETQYF. The CDR3 bases are TGTGCCAGCAGCCGACCAGGGGCCCGCGAGACCCAGTACTTC.

This clonotype was observed a few times. This chain connects TRBV6-1 to TRBJ2-7; 9 positions match TRBD1. The CDR3 runs to 15 residues. Germline V gene data show CDR1 as MNHNS and CDR2 as SASEGT. Unmatched junction bases numbered 11, after V lost 7 bases and J lost 4 bases. The CDR3 sequence: CASIFIPGQGYEQYF. The DNA of the CDR3 is TGTGCCAGCATTTTTATCCCGGGACAGGGATACGAGCAGTACTTC.

The rearrangement uses TRBV28 and TRBJ1-1; 8 nucleotides match TRBD1. The CDR3 consists of 15 residues. J was trimmed by 3 bases and V by 5 bases; bases with no gene match: 8. CDR1 and CDR2 (germline): MDHEN, SYDVKM. CDR3 nucleotide sequence: TGTGCCAGCAGTAATAACAGGGGGGGATACACTGAAGCTTTCTTT. It is translated as CASSNNRGGYTEAFF.

The sample holds many counts of this clonotype. The V and J genes are TRBV7-9 and TRBJ2-1; 10 bases match TRBD2. J lost 4 bases, V lost 4 bases, and 4 bases had no gene match. This CDR3 has 15 amino acids. CDR1 is SEHNR, CDR2 FQNEAQ, per germline (reference sequence). This CDR3 is CASSSLAGLYNEQFF. In DNA, the CDR3 is TGTGCCAGCAGCTCACTAGCGGGGTTGTACAATGAGCAGTTCTTC.

The J gene is TRBJ2-5, the V gene TRBV7-9, with D possibly TRBD2 on 6 matching bases. Trimming took off 5 bases at V and 4 bases at J, with 17 bases between the two ends. Germline assignment: CDR1 SEHNR and CDR2 FQNEAQ (reference sequence). The CDR3 totals 15 residues. The CDR3 loop is CASSGGTRQGETQYF. As DNA, the CDR3 is TGTGCCAGCAGCGGGGGGACCCGGCAGGGAGAGACCCAGTACTTC.

The table lists this clonotype with a few counts. This chain joins TRBV5-4 and TRBJ1-4, with TRBD1 identical over 8 bases. CDR3 size: 15 residues. Germline V gene sequence: CDR1 SGHNT, CDR2 YYREEE (reference sequence). The V and J ends lost 4 bases and 6 bases, in that order; junction bases with no gene match: 8. Here the CDR3 reads CASSLRTGSYEKLFF. The DNA for the CDR3 is TGTGCCAGCAGCCTACGGACAGGGAGTTATGAAAAACTGTTTTTT.

J is TRBJ1-2 and V is TRBV27, with D perhaps TRBD1 (5 bases). Trimming removed 2 bases from V and 4 bases from J, with 11 bases in between. CDR1 MNHEY and CDR2 SMNVEV come from the germline V gene (reference sequence). The CDR3 is made up of 14 amino acids. The chain's CDR3 is CASSLKWGPYGYTF. DNA for the CDR3: TGTGCCAGCAGTTTAAAGTGGGGCCCCTATGGCTACACCTTC.

This clonotype showed up many times. This chain uses TRBV12-3 or TRBV12-4 with TRBJ2-7, with 7 positions matching TRBD1. This CDR3 has 14 residues. Trimming removed 6 bases from V and 5 bases from J; junction bases left unmatched: 10. CDR3 amino acids: CASSLQGIADEQYF. Here the CDR3 DNA reads TGTGCCAGCAGCCTACAGGGGATCGCCGACGAGCAGTACTTC.